The next 27 T cell receptor beta chains were all read from a single sample in a study of post-analysis software for immune sequencing data. TCR beta libraries were prepared from cDNA with unique molecular identifiers. MiXCR was run by TCRdb on the PCR reads, yielding one entry per CDR3 protein. The table has over 300,000 distinct CDR3 sequences, around 37% seen once. Regarding the study as a whole: Roughly 5 TRBV segments, TRBV5-6, TRBV5-1 and TRBV20-1 among them, were found more frequent in patients than controls.

The antigens for these receptors are not known. The sample comprised blood. All receptors derive from a girl aged 10 to 17 with multiple sclerosis.

The chain joins TRBV7-8 to TRBJ1-6; 10 bases are a match to TRBD1. V dropped 2 bases and J dropped 11; count of bases not matched to a gene: 6. This CDR3 region has 15 residues. The germline CDR1 and CDR2 sequences are SGHVS and FQNEAQ. CDR3 sequence (DNA): TGTGCCAGCAGCTTACAGACAGGGGGCAACACACCCCTCCACTTT. It is translated as CASSLQTGGNTPLHF.

This clonotype has a count of ten or more. V usage is TRBV27 and J usage is TRBJ2-1, with D tentatively TRBD1 (6 bases). Germline loops: CDR1 MNHEY, CDR2 SMNVEV (reference sequence). Trimming cost V 5 bases and J 6 bases, with 23 bases left between them. This CDR3 contains 17 residues. CDR3 nucleotides: TGTGCCAGCAGTGTCAATGGGGGCGCGCGGGCCGGCAATGAGCAGTTCTTC. Its protein product is CASSVNGGARAGNEQFF.

This clonotype was observed a few times. V and J are TRBV20-1 and TRBJ1-6; D possibly corresponds to TRBD1 (6 bases). The germline CDR1 and CDR2 sequences are DFQATT and SNEGSKA (reference sequence). This CDR3 is built from 17 residues. Trimming removed 6 bases from V and 0 bases from J, with 18 bases in between. The CDR3 region is CSARGRRGHSYNSPLHF. The DNA for the CDR3 is TGCAGTGCCCGGGGTCGCAGGGGACACTCCTATAATTCACCCCTCCACTTT.

This clonotype showed up just a few times. The genes are TRBV12-3 or TRBV12-4 and TRBJ2-7; the match to TRBD1 covers 9 bases. Losses at the gene ends were 8 bases for V and 8 bases for J; bases not matched to a gene: 19. The CDR3 is made up of 16 amino acids. The CDR3 DNA follows: TGTGCCAGCGGGGGTACAACCGGGACAGGGCCGAGGAAGCAGTACTTC. This sequence encodes CASGGTTGTGPRKQYF.

The chain links TRBV6-4 to TRBJ2-7; D remains ambiguous. The V end lost 2 bases, the J end lost 3 bases, and 5 bases lay between the germline ends. Germline V gene data show CDR1 as MRHNA and CDR2 as SNTAGT. This CDR3 is built from 12 residues. DNA of the CDR3: TGTGCCAGCAGTGACCCCTTCTACGAGCAGTACTTC. Protein product: CASSDPFYEQYF.

This clonotype was counted a few times. The chain joins TRBV20-1 to TRBJ1-6; D is unclear. This CDR3 is 13 amino acids long. In germline, CDR1 is DFQATT, CDR2 SNEGSKA (reference sequence). V lost 8 bases to trimming and J lost 6 bases, with 14 bases between them. The CDR3 DNA reads TGCAGTCTGGGGAGGGTTGTTAATTCACCCCTCCACTTT. Its translation is CSLGRVVNSPLHF.

This clonotype was seen a handful of times. The J gene is TRBJ2-1, the V gene TRBV20-1, with D possibly being TRBD2 (7 bases). The germline V and J ends were trimmed by 2 bases and 9 bases, with 17 bases remaining between them. Germline assignment: CDR1 DFQATT and CDR2 SNEGSKA (reference sequence). This CDR3 is 14 amino acids long. CDR3 loop: CSARLLARGGEQFF. The CDR3, as DNA: TGCAGTGCTAGATTGCTAGCTAGGGGGGGTGAGCAGTTCTTC.

J is TRBJ1-5 and V is TRBV6-5, with 8 bases that match TRBD1. From germline, CDR1 is MNHEY and CDR2 SVGAGI. The V segment lost 6 bases and the J segment 7 bases; nucleotides outside the gene matches: 5. The CDR3 totals 13 residues. CDR3 sequence: CASSHGQGQPQHF. The CDR3 DNA follows: TGTGCCAGCAGCCACGGACAGGGACAGCCCCAGCATTTT.

The rearrangement links TRBV3-1 to TRBJ2-1; no clear D gene. The V gene's germline CDR1 is LGHDT and CDR2 YNNKEL (reference sequence). Trimming shortened V by 3 bases and J by 0 bases, and 15 bases separated the two germline ends. This CDR3 has 17 residues. The CDR3: CASSQVGRLSSYNEQFF. The CDR3 coding sequence is TGTGCCAGCAGCCAGGTCGGGCGTCTCAGCTCCTACAATGAGCAGTTCTTC.

This clonotype was seen more than once but under ten times. A junction boundary mismatches the germline segment, possibly from a read error. V usage is TRBV5-1 and J usage is TRBJ2-1; 9 bases are a match to TRBD2. In germline, CDR1 is SGHRS, CDR2 YFSETQ. The CDR3 covers 16 residues. DNA for the CDR3: TGCGCCAGCAGCTTGAAGAGCGGGGGGTCCTTCAATGAGCAGTTCTTC. It specifies CASSLKSGGSFNEQFF.

This chain connects TRBV21-1 to TRBJ2-1; the DNA was not compared with TRBD2, the D call given in the table. TRBV21-1 is given as a pseudogene. The CDR3 covers 12 residues. The CDR3 bases are TGTGCCAGCAGCATTGAGGGAAATGAGCAGTTCTTC. Protein product: CASSIEGNEQFF.

This chain links TRBV9 with TRBJ2-2; D is ambiguous. Trimming removed 0 bases at V and 1 base at J, with 7 bases between. CDR1 and CDR2 (germline): SGDLS, YYNGEE. The CDR3 totals 15 residues. The CDR3 sequence: CASSVAPGNTGELFF. CDR3 nucleotides: TGTGCCAGCAGCGTAGCACCAGGGAACACCGGGGAGCTGTTTTTT.

The chain carries TRBV4-3 and TRBJ2-3; 12 bases map to TRBD2. CDR1 is LGHNA and CDR2 is YSLEER in the germline V gene. This CDR3 has 18 residues. With V trimmed by 4 bases and J by 5 bases, 13 bases remained unmatched. CDR3 coding DNA: TGCGCCAGCAGCCCCGAAAGGACTAGCGGGGACCTGAAAGATACGCAGTATTTT. As protein: CASSPERTSGDLKDTQYF.

The rearrangement uses TRBV7-9 and TRBJ2-3; D is perhaps TRBD1 (6 bases). The germline V gene has CDR1 SEHNR and CDR2 FQNEAQ (reference sequence). The V and J ends lost 0 bases and 1 base respectively, with 14 bases between them. The CDR3 is made up of 17 amino acids. CDR3 nucleotides: TGTGCCAGCAGCTTAGCGCAGGGGCGAAAGGGCACAGATACGCAGTATTTT. Its protein product is CASSLAQGRKGTDTQYF.

The rearrangement uses TRBV18 and TRBJ2-3; D ambiguous. Germline assignment: CDR1 KGHSH and CDR2 LQKENI. Trimming stripped 3 bases from V and 5 bases from J, with 12 bases between. CDR3 length equals 14 residues. The chain's CDR3 is CASSPSRTGDTQYF. CDR3 DNA: TGTGCCAGCTCACCGTCTAGGACGGGAGATACGCAGTATTTT.

This chain joins TRBV15 and TRBJ2-5, with 10 bases lining up with TRBD1. V lost 4 bases and J lost 1; bases outside the gene matches: 6. Germline V gene sequence: CDR1 LNHNV, CDR2 YYDKDF (reference sequence). This CDR3 comprises 16 residues. The CDR3 spells CATSNNRDRGQETQYF. The CDR3 coding sequence is TGTGCCACCAGCAACAACCGGGACAGGGGCCAAGAGACCCAGTACTTC.

In its sample, this clonotype was seen once. The junction does not match germline at one end; this may be a read error. V usage is TRBV10-3 and J usage is TRBJ2-3; tentatively, D is TRBD2 (5 bases). The CDR3 spans 15 residues. Germline-derived CDR1 and CDR2 are ENHRY and SYGVKD. CDR3 nucleotides: TGTGCCATCAGTGAGATCGGGAAATTTTCAGATACGCTGTATTTT. It translates to CAISEIGKFSDTLYF.

This clonotype has a handful of counts. The gene calls are TRBV5-1 and TRBJ2-5; the match to TRBD2 covers 7 bases. V lost 1 base and J lost 0; bases outside the gene matches: 3. This CDR3 spans 15 amino acids. In germline, CDR1 is SGHRS, CDR2 YFSETQ. The CDR3 loop reads CASSLWEGYQETQYF. In DNA, the CDR3 is TGCGCCAGCAGCTTGTGGGAGGGGTACCAAGAGACCCAGTACTTC.

This chain connects TRBV11-1 to TRBJ2-3; TRBD2 matches 8 bases. V trimming: 1 base; J trimming: 2 bases; junction bases outside the gene matches: 2. The germline V gene encodes CDR1 SGHAT and CDR2 FQDESV (reference sequence). This CDR3 is 15 amino acids long. CDR3 residues: CASSLGTSPTDTQYF. CDR3 bases: TGTGCCAGCAGCTTAGGGACTAGCCCCACAGATACGCAGTATTTT. The variable domain in full, completed from reference TRBV11-1 and TRBJ2-3, reads EAEVAQSPRYKITEKSQAVAFWCDPISGHATLYWYRQILGQGPELLVQFQDESVVDDSQLPKDRFSAERLKGVDSTLKIQPAELGDSAMYLCASSLGTSPTDTQYFGPGTRLTVL.

This clonotype was seen more than once but under ten times. The chain employs TRBV7-3 and TRBJ2-7; 11 bases line up with TRBD2. V was clipped by 2 bases and J by 5 bases; unmatched bases: 8. CDR3 length: 16 residues. Germline loops: CDR1 SGHTA, CDR2 FQGTGA. CDR3 coding DNA: TGTGCCAGCAGCTTAGGAGCGGGACTAGCGGTCCACGAGCAGTACTTC. It codes for CASSLGAGLAVHEQYF.

This clonotype came up a few times. This chain connects TRBV24-1 to TRBJ1-2; TRBD1 might be the D (6 bases). V was cut by 1 base and J by 4 bases, with 12 bases left in between. This CDR3 is 15 amino acids long. From germline, CDR1 is KGHDR and CDR2 SFDVKD. The chain's CDR3 is CATSDFITGIYGYTF. CDR3 sequence (DNA): TGTGCCACCAGTGATTTCATCACAGGGATCTATGGCTACACCTTC.

There are a few counts of this clonotype. The chain recombines TRBV10-3 with TRBJ2-3; the match to TRBD2 covers 7 bases. J was trimmed by 2 bases and V by 6 bases; bases with no gene match: 5. Germline V gene data show CDR1 as ENHRY and CDR2 as SYGVKD. The CDR3 has 14 amino acids. CDR3 region: CAIREGTTTDTQYF. The CDR3 DNA sequence: TGTGCCATCAGAGAAGGGACTACCACAGATACGCAGTATTTT.

This chain links TRBV7-9 with TRBJ2-5; D gene ambiguous. Per germline, CDR1 SEHNR and CDR2 FQNEAQ (reference sequence). V gave up 7 bases and J gave up 4 bases, with 13 bases separating them. The CDR3 extends over 13 amino acids. CDR3 in amino acids: CASTRTPGETQYF. CDR3 bases: TGTGCCAGCACCCGGACCCCAGGAGAGACCCAGTACTTC.

V is TRBV27 and J is TRBJ2-7; D tentatively reads TRBD1 or TRBD2 (6 bases each). The CDR3 has 12 residues. V lost 6 bases and J 6 bases, leaving 12 bases between the germline ends. CDR1 and CDR2 (germline): MNHEY, SMNVEV (reference sequence). CDR3 nucleotide sequence: TGTGCCAGCAGAAAGGGGGGTACCGAGCAGTACTTC. Translated, it gives CASRKGGTEQYF.

In this sample, this clonotype turned up a few times. J is TRBJ2-1 and V is TRBV24-1; tentative D call: TRBD2 (5 bases). Germline V gene sequence: CDR1 KGHDR, CDR2 SFDVKD. The CDR3 contains 16 residues. The V end lost 3 bases, the J end lost 0 bases, and 11 bases lay between the germline ends. CDR3 DNA: TGTGCCACCAGTGATAGGACGGGGAGCTCCTACAATGAGCAGTTCTTC. It yields the protein CATSDRTGSSYNEQFF.

This clonotype turned up a few times. This CDR3 reads CASSEPGLRAGTHGYTF. CDR3 DNA: TGTGCCAGCAGCGAGCCGGGACTCAGGGCGGGGACCCATGGCTACACCTTC. The chain employs TRBV14 and TRBJ1-2; a possible D gene is TRBD1 (5 bases). Trimming shortened V by 5 bases and J by 6 bases, and 25 bases separated the two germline ends. The CDR3 spans 17 residues. Germline CDR1 and CDR2: SGHDN and FVKESK.

The chain joins TRBV20-1 to TRBJ2-1; D unresolved. Germline V gives CDR1 DFQATT, CDR2 SNEGSKA (reference sequence). The CDR3 is 14 amino acids. Trimming cost V 1 base and J 12 bases, with 19 bases left between them. In DNA form, the CDR3 reads TGCAGTGCTAGAGCCCCCGGCAGCAGCTCGGGGCAGTTCTTC. Protein: CSARAPGSSSGQFF.